This T cell receptor (beta chain) was retrieved from a study of blood T cell repertoires in COVID-19. Study background: The United States, Italy and Spain provided the acute and convalescent COVID-19 samples. Sample material is recorded as cDNA or gDNA derived from T cells, B-cell-depleted T cells, or PBMCs.

Study processing details: Reference gene primers were amplified, and this amplification served to estimate nucleated cell counts. This table comes from immunoSEQ multiplex PCR, and its TCRdb copy is limited to in-frame clones, with some not included. The V and J calls and the clone size are those of that table, but D and trimming were determined from the DNA. The sample carries 200,000 or so clones, around 84% recorded once. The V end was cut by 3 bases, the J end by 0 bases, with 7 bases between. CDR3 length equals 14 residues. Germline values: CDR1 SEHNR, CDR2 FQNEAQ (reference sequence). The TCR sequence derives from a man aged 25 to 45 with active or convalescent COVID-19. What was sequenced was peripheral blood. The V and J genes are TRBV7-9 and TRBJ2-3, with D hard to call. The CDR3: CASSFTGSTDTQYF. The DNA for the CDR3 is TGTGCCAGCAGCTTTACCGGGAGCACAGATACGCAGTATTTT. The full variable domain, in which reference TRBV7-9 and TRBJ2-3 provide the parts outside the CDR3, is DTGVSQNPRHKITKRGQNVTFRCDPISEHNRLYWYRQTLGQGPEFLTYFQNEAQLEKSRLLSDRFSAERPKGSFSTLEIQRTEQGDSAMYLCASSFTGSTDTQYFGPGTRLTVL.